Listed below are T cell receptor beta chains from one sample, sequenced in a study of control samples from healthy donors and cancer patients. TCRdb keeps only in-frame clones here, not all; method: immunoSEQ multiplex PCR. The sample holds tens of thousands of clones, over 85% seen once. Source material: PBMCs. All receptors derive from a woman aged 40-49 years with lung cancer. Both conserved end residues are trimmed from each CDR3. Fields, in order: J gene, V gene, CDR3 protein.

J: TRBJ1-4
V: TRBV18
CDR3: ASSPSGQGSEKLF

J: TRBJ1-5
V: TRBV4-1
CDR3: ASSDRDRASNQPQH

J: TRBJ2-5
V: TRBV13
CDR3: ASSLVVGETQY

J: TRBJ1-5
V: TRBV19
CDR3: ASSKGVSNQPQH

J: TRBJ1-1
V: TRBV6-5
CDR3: ASSLTENTEAF

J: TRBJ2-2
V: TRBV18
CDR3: ASSPRTSGRETGELF

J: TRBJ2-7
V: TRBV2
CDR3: ASNGLAGYEQY

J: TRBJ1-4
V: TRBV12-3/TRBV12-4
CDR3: ASSFVDEKLF

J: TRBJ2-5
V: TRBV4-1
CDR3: ASSQGQGGETQY

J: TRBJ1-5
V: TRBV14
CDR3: ASSLYGNQPQH

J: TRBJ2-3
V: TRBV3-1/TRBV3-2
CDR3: ASSLGTVRTQY

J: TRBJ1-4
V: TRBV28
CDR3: ASSGTGGSATNEKLF

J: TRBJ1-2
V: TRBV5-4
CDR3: ASSPYRSGPYGYT

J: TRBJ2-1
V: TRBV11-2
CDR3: ASSAAGRRSYNEQF

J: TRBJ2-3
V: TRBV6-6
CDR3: ASSYGTDTQY

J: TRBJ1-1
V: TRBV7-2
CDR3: ASSAGSYTEAF

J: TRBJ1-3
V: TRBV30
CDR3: ARRTVKDGNTIY

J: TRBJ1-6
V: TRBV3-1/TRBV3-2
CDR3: ASSQVRGSVSPLH

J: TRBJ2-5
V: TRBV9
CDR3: ASSVGSGGYQETQY

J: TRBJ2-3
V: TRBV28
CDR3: ASRGAGNTDTQY

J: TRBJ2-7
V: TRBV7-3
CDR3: ASSFGTGTYEQY

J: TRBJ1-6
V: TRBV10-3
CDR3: ASTGLSSYNSPLH

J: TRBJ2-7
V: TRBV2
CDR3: ASSEALSYEQY

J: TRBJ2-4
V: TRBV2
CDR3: ASTLANIQY

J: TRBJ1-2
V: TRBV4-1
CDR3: ASSQGLTGSRNGYT

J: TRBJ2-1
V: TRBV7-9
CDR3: ASSTPTAGEQF